The following is a T cell receptor beta chain sequence with its context. The protocol was immunoSEQ multiplex PCR, while the TCRdb copy is restricted to in-frame clones and leaves out a portion. The sample carries 150,000 or so clones, approximately 84% recorded once. The ends were cut back, 9 bases at V and 5 bases at J, with 26 bases in the middle. This CDR3 is built from 18 residues. Germline V CDR1 and CDR2: WSHSY, SAAADI. The sample is drawn from a study of T cell responses to AZD1222 COVID-19 vaccine. The gene calls are TRBV10-2 and TRBJ1-6; maybe TRBD1 (6 bases). The sequencing used peripheral blood, collected on day 0 of AZD1222 vaccination. The sequence was collected from an adult in good health. CDR3 bases: TGCGCCAGTGCTCCAAGAGGGGGGATGCTAAGGGATAATTCACCCCTCCACTTT. It is translated as CASAPRGGMLRDNSPLHF.